This TCR beta chain is from a study of OX40 agonist ivuxolimab in advanced cancers. Produced via immunoSEQ multiplex PCR; TCRdb's table is partial and in-frame only. The sample lists fewer than 55,000 clones, 75% to 90% occurring once. The junction had 5 bases not matched to a gene; V was cut back by 3 bases and J by 5 bases. The CDR3 extends over 15 amino acids. Germline lookup yields CDR1 MGHDK and CDR2 SYGVNS. This clonotype was sampled from an adult with an advanced solid tumor such as melanoma, head and neck, liver or kidney cancer. Source: CD4+ or CD8+ T cells sorted from blood, taken in a trial of the OX40 agonist ivuxolimab. The chain is built from TRBV25-1 and TRBJ2-3; TRBD2 matches 10 bases. As DNA, the CDR3 is TGTGCCAGCAGTGAGACTAGCGGGTTCAGAGATACGCAGTATTTT. Residues: CASSETSGFRDTQYF.